This record covers a single T cell receptor beta chain. These data are taken from a study of PD-L1 blockade in urothelial cancer. The protocol was immunoSEQ multiplex PCR, while the TCRdb copy is restricted to in-frame clones and leaves out a portion. The repertoire has about 45,000 clones, around 88% of them found once; the top ten carry almost 4%. Germline V CDR1 and CDR2: MNHEY, SVGAGI. The CDR3 is 15 amino acids. Trimming cost V 4 bases and J 2 bases; bases outside gene matches: 3. This material consisted of PBMCs, taken around atezolizumab (anti-PD-L1) treatment. The origin of this receptor is a man aged 80 or over with urothelial cancer. The genes are TRBV6-5 and TRBJ1-4, with 8 bases matching TRBD1. This chain's CDR3 is CASSSGGATNEKLFF. The CDR3 region has the DNA TGTGCCAGCAGTTCAGGGGGCGCGACTAATGAAAAACTGTTTTTT.